This TCR beta chain was sequenced in a study of blood T cells in healthy people across ages. The J segment lost 3 bases and the V segment lost 2 bases, leaving 4 bases of the junction unmatched. CDR3 size: 15 residues. In germline, CDR1 is SGDLS, CDR2 YYNGEE. Findings and caveats of the study: For the donors, CMV status was unknown and possibly confounded expanded clonotype changes.

Concerning this clonotype itself: Its target is not known.

Combining a sample-barcoded 5' primer with a J-beta primer mix, a second PCR ran for 7 to 11 cycles. TCRdb passed the 5' RACE reads through MiXCR, listing each CDR3 protein once. In the table there are just over 800,000 distinct CDR3 sequences, around 62% of which are singletons. The donors, healthy Caucasians from Russia, were aged roughly 6 to 90. This receptor was obtained from a man aged 25 to 40 in good health. Material for sequencing was blood. The chain combines TRBV9 with TRBJ2-1, with TRBD2 matching over 8 bases. CDR3 coding DNA: TGTGCCAGCAGCGTCGGGGGGGCCCTCTACAATGAGCAGTTCTTC. Translation: CASSVGGALYNEQFF.